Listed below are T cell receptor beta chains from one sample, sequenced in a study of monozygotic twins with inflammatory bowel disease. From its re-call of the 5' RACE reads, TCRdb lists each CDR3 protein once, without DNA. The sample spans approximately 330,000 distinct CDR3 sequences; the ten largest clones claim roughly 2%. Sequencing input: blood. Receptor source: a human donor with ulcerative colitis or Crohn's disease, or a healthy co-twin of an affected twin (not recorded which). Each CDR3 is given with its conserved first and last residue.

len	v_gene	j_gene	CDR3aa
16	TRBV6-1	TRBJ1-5	CASSESGGTRHQPQHF
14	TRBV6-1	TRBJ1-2	CASRTLGQPRGYTF
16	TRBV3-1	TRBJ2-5	CASSLHRGLAQETQYF
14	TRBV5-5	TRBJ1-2	CASSLGYSNYGYTF
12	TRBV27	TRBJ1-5	CASSSGNQPQHF
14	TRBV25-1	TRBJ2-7	CASSDFGREREQYF
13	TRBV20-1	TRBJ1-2	CSASLGAGYGYTF
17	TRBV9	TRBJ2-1	CASSGSPSGGASNEQFF
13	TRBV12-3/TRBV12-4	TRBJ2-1	CASYPRGINEQFF
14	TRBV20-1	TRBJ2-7	CSAAKGQGTYEQYF
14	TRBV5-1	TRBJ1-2	CASSLVQEGYGYTF
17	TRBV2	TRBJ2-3	CASSVPFAGGGTDTQYF
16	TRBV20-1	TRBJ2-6	CSAREGITGGANVLTF
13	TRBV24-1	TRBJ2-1	CATSRKGVFEQFF
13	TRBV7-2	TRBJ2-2	CASSLRYTGELFF
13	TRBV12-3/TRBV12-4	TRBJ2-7	CASSLDFSYEQYF
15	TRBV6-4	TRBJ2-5	CASSVNAGTEETQYF
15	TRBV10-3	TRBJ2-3	CAISESRPRADTQYF
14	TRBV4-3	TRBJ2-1	CASSQELARSEQFF
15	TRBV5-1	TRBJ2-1	CASSSPGGSYNEQFF
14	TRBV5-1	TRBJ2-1	CASSSLADYNEQFF
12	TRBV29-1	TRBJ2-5	CSVDPYQETQYF
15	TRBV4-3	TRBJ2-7	CASSARLAGAYEQYF
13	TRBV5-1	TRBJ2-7	CASSGGNSYEQYF
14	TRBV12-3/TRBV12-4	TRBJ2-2	CASSNRQEGGELFF
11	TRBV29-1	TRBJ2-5	CSVMTQETQYF
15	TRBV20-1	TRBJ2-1	CSARDLGGLHNEQFF
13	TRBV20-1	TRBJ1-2	CSARPGTGYGYTF
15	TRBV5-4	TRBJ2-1	CASSSPGRDFNEQFF
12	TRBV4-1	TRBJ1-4	CASSQVGEKLFF
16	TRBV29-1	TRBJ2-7	CSVQYYLSGSTYEQYF
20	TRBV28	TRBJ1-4	CASRINARPKLRGANEKLFF
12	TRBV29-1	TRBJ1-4	CSGGQSGEKLFF